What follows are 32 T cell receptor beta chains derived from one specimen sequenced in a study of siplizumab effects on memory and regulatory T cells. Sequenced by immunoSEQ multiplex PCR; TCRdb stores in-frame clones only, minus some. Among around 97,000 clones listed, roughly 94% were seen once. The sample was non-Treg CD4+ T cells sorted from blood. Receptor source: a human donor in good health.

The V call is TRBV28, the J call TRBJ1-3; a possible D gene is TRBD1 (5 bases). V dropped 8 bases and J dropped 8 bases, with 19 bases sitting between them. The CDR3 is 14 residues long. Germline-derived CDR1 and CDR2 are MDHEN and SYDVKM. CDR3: CASRTSGRRDTIYF. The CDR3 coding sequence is TGTGCCAGCCGAACCTCAGGGAGGAGGGACACCATATATTTT.

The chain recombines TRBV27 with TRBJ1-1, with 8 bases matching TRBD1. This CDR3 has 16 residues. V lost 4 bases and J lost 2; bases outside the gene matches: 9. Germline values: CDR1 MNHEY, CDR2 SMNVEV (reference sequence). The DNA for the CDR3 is TGTGCCAGCAGTTCCCAGTGGACAGGGAAAAACACTGAAGCTTTCTTT. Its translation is CASSSQWTGKNTEAFF.

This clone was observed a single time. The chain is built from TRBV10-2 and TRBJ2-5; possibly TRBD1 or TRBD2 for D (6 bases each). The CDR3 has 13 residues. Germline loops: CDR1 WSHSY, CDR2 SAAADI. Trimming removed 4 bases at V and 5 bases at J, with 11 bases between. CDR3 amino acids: CASSGGALETQYF. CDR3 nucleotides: TGCGCCAGCAGTGGGGGGGCTCTGGAGACCCAGTACTTC.

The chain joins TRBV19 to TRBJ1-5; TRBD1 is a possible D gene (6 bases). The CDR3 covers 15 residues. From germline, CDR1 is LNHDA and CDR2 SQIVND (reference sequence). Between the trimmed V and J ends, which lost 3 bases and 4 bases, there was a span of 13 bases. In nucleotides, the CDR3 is TGTGCCAGTAGTATGGACAGTGGGGGGAATCAGCCCCAGCATTTT. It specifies CASSMDSGGNQPQHF.

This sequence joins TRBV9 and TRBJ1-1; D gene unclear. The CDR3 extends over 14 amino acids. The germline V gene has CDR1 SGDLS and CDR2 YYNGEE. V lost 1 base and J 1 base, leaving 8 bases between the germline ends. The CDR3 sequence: CASSVKAENTEAFF. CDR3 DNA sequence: TGTGCCAGCAGCGTAAAGGCCGAGAACACTGAAGCTTTCTTT.

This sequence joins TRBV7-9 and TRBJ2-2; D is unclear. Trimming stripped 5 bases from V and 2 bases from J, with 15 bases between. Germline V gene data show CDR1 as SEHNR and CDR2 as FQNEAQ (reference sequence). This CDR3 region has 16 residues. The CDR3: CASSPLGEGNTGELFF. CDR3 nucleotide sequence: TGTGCCAGCAGCCCCCTCGGAGAAGGAAACACCGGGGAGCTGTTTTTT.

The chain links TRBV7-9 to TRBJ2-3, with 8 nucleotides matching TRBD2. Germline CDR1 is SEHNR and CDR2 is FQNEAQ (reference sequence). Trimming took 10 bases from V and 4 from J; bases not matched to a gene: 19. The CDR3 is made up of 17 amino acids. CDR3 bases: TGTGCCATCCCTTCGCGGCGGGAGGCCATAAGCGCAGATACGCAGTATTTT. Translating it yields CAIPSRREAISADTQYF.

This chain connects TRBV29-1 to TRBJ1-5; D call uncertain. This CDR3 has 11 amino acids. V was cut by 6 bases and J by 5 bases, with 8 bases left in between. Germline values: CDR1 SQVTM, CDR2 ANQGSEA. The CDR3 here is CSVGPDQPQHF. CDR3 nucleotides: TGCAGCGTGGGCCCGGATCAGCCCCAGCATTTT.

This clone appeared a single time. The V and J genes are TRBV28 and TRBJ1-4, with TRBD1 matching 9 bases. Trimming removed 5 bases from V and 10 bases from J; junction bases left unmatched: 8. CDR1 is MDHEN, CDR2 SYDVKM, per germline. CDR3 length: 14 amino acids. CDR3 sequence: CASSQSGTGRKLFF. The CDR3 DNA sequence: TGTGCCAGCAGTCAGTCCGGGACAGGGAGAAAACTGTTTTTT.

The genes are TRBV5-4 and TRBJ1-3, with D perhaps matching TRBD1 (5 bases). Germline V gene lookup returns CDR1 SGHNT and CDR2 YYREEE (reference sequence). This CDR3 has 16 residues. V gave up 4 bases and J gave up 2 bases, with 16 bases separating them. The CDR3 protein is CASSPPVVGPGNTIYF. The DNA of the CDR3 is TGTGCCAGCAGCCCCCCCGTCGTGGGACCTGGAAACACCATATATTTT.

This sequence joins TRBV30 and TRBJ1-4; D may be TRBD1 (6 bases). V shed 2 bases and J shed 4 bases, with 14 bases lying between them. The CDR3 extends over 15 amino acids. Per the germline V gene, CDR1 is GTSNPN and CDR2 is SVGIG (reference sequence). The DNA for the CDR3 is TGTGCCTGGAGTCCGGGACACAAACTTAATGAAAAACTGTTTTTT. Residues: CAWSPGHKLNEKLFF.

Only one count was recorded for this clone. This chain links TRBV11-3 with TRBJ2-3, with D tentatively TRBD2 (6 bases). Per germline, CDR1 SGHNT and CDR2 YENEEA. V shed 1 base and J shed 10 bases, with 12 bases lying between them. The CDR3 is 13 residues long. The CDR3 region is CASSLGGEMAQYF. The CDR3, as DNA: TGTGCCAGCAGCTTAGGGGGGGAAATGGCGCAGTATTTT.

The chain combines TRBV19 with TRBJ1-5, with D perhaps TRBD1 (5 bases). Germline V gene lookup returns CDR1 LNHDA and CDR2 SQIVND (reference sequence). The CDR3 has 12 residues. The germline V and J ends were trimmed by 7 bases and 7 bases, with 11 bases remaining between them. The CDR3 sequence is CASTGLGQPQHF. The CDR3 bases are TGTGCCAGTACAGGGTTGGGCCAGCCCCAGCATTTT.

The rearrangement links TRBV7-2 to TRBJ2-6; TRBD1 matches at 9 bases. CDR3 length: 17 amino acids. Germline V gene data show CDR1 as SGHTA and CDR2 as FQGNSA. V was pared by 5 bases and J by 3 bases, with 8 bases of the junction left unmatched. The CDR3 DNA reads TGTGCCAGCAGCCCTACAGGGGGCATAAGTGGGGCCAACGTCCTGACTTTC. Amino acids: CASSPTGGISGANVLTF.

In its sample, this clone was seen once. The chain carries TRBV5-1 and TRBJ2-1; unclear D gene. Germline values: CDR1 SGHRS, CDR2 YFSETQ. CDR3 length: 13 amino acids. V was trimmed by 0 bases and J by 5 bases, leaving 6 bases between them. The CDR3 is CASSLGRNNEQFF. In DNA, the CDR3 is TGCGCCAGCAGCTTGGGACGGAACAATGAGCAGTTCTTC.

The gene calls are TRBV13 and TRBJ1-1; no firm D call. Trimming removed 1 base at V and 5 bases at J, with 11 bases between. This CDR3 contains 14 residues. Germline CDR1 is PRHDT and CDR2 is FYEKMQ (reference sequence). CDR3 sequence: CASSLDVAGTEAFF. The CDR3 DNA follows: TGTGCCAGCAGCTTAGATGTCGCGGGGACTGAAGCTTTCTTT.

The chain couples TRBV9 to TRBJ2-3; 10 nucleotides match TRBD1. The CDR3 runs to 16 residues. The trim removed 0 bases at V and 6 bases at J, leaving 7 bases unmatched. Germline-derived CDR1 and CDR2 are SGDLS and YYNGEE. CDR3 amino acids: CASSVDGTGVVDTQYF. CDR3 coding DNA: TGTGCCAGCAGCGTAGATGGGACAGGGGTGGTTGATACGCAGTATTTT.

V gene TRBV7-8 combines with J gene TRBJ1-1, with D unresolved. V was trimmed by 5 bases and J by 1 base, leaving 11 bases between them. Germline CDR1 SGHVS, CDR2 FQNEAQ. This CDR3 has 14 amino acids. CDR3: CASSRSHRNTEAFF. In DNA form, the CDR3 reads TGTGCCAGCAGCCGATCCCACAGGAACACTGAAGCTTTCTTT.

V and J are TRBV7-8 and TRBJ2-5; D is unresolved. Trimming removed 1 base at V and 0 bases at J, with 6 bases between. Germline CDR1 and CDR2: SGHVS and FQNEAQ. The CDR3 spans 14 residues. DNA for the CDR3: TGTGCCAGCAGCTTAGTGGCGTACCAAGAGACCCAGTACTTC. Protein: CASSLVAYQETQYF.

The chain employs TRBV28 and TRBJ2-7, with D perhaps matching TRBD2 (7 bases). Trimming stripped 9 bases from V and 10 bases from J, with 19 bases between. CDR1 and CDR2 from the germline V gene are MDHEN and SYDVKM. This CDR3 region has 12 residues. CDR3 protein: CASKRGAGLQYF. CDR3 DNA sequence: TGTGCCAGTAAACGGGGGGCGGGCCTACAGTACTTC.

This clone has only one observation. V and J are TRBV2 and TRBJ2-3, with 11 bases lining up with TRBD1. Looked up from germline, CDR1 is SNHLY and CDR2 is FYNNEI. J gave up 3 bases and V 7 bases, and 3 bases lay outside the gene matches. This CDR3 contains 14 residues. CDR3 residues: CASNRDRGTDTQYF. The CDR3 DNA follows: TGTGCCAGCAACCGGGACAGGGGGACAGATACGCAGTATTTT. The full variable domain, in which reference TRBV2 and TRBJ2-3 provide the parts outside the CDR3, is EPEVTQTPSHQVTQMGQEVILRCVPISNHLYFYWYRQILGQKVEFLVSFYNNEISEKSEIFDDQFSVERPDGSNFTLKIRSTKLEDSAMYFCASNRDRGTDTQYFGPGTRLTVL.

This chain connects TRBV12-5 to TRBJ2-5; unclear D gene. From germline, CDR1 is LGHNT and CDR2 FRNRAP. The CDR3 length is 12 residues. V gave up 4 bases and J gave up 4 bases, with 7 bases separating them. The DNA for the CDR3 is TGTGCTAGTGGTTCCCTTCCAGAGACCCAGTACTTC. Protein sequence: CASGSLPETQYF.

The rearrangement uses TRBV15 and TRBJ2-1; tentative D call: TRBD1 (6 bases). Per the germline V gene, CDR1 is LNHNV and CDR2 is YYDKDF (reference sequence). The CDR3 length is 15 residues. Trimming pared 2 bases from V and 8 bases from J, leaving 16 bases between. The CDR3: CATSRNAGVRDEQFF. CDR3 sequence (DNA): TGTGCCACCAGCAGAAACGCAGGGGTACGGGATGAGCAGTTCTTC.

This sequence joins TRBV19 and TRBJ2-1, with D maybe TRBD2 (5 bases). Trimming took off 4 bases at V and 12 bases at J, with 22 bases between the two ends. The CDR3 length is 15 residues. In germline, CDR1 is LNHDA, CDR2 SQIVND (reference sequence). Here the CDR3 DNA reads TGTGCCAGTAGTACGAGAAAACTAGGCGGGCCGGGGCAGTTCTTC. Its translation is CASSTRKLGGPGQFF. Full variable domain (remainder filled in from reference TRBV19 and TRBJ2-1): DGGITQSPKYLFRKEGQNVTLSCEQNLNHDAMYWYRQDPGQGLRLIYYSQIVNDFQKGDIAEGYSVSREKKESFPLTVTSAQKNPTAFYLCASSTRKLGGPGQFFGPGTRLTVL.

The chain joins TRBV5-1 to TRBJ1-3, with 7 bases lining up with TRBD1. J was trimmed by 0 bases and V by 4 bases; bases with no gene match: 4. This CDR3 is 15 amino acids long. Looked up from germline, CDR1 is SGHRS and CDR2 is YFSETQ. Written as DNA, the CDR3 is TGCGCCAGCAGCGTAACAGGGGACTCTGGAAACACCATATATTTT. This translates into CASSVTGDSGNTIYF.

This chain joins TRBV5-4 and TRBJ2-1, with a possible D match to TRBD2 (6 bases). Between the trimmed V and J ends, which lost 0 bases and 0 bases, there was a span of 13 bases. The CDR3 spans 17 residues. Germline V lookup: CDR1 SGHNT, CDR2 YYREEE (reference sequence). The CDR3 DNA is TGTGCCAGCAGCTTGGAGCTAGCGCAGAGCTCCTACAATGAGCAGTTCTTC. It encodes CASSLELAQSSYNEQFF.

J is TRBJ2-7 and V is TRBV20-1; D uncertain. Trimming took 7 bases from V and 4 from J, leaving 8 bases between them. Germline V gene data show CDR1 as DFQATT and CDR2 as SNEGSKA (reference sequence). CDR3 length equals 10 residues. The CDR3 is CSGREYEQYF. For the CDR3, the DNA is TGCAGTGGGAGAGAATACGAGCAGTACTTC.

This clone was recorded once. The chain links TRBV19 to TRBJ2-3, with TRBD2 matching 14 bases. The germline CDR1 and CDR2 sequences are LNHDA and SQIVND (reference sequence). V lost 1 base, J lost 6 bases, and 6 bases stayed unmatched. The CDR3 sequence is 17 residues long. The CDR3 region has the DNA TGTGCCAGTAGTATAGCGACTAGCGGGAGGGCCCGGGATACGCAGTATTTT. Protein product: CASSIATSGRARDTQYF.

Here the CDR3 DNA reads TGTGCCAGCACTCACGAGACCGGGACAGGGGCACTCTCGCCCTACAATGAGCAGTTCTTC. Translated, it gives CASTHETGTGALSPYNEQFF. The chain recombines TRBV28 with TRBJ2-1, with 10 bases fitting TRBD1. This CDR3 is built from 20 residues. With V trimmed by 7 bases and J by 2 bases, 20 bases remained unmatched. Per the germline V gene, CDR1 is MDHEN and CDR2 is SYDVKM.

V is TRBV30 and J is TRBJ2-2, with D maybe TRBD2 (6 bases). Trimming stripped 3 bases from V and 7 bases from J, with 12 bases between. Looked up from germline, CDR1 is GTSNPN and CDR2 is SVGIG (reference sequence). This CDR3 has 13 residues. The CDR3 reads CAWSVSGVGELFF. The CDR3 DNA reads TGTGCCTGGAGCGTTTCGGGGGTCGGGGAGCTGTTTTTT.

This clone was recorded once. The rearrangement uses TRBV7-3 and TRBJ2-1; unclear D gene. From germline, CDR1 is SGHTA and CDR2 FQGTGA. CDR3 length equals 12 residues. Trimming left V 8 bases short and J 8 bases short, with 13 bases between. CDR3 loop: CASGRQPDEQFF. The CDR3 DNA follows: TGTGCCAGCGGCCGCCAGCCCGATGAGCAGTTCTTC.

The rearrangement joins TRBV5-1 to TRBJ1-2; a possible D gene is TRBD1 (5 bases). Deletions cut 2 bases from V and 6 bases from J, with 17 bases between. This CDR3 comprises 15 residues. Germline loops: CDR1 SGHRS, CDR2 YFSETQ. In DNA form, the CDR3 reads TGCGCCAGCAGCTTTGATCAGGGCGGTTGGGATGGCTACACCTTC. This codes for CASSFDQGGWDGYTF.